The clone carrying this T cell receptor beta chain was recorded at least ten times. The antigen is undetermined. These data come from a study of T-cell reconstitution after alpha-beta-depleted transplantation in children. Findings and limits, study-wide: A year had passed since transplant, and T-cell counts and diversity by then came mostly from newly produced T cells. Some patients showed high day-60 TCRbeta diversity, which derived from surviving recipient T cells and thymic progenitors.

V lost 6 bases and J 0 bases, leaving 7 bases between the germline ends. The CDR3 runs 13 residues. Unique molecular identifiers were incorporated into the prepared TCRbeta library. TCRdb fed the PCR reads into MiXCR, producing one record per CDR3 protein. The sample holds 200,000 to 250,000 distinct CDR3 sequences, about 8.7% seen once. Specimen: PBMCs, mostly from graft donor cells, collected 360 days after TCRalphabeta/CD19-depleted stem cell transplant. The genes are TRBV12-3 or TRBV12-4 and TRBJ2-3; D gene unclear. The clonotype originates from a male patient between 2 and 10 years old who had a stem cell transplant for acute myeloid leukemia, so the T cells may come from the graft donor. The CDR3 nucleotides read TGTGCCAGCAGAACGACTAGCACAGATACGCAGTATTTT. This translates into CASRTTSTDTQYF.